This T cell receptor beta chain derives from a study of blood T cell repertoires in COVID-19. About the research overall: Acute and convalescent COVID-19 samples came from the United States, Italy and Spain. Sources were T cells, B-cell-depleted T cells, or PBMCs; the material itself was cDNA or gDNA.

Trimming stripped 8 bases from V and 0 bases from J, with 13 bases between. This CDR3 region has 15 residues. Germline assignment: CDR1 MNHEY and CDR2 SMNVEV (reference sequence). Generated by immunoSEQ multiplex PCR, the TCRdb table keeps only in-frame clones and is missing some. The table has a few hundred thousand clones, roughly 85% seen once. The participants were between about 18 and 89 years old and came from 20 to 30 US areas. Sequencing used PBMCs or T cells enriched from blood (not recorded which). The receptor was derived from a man aged 25 to 45 who had recovered from COVID-19. The rearrangement uses TRBV27 and TRBJ2-2, with a possible D match to TRBD1 (5 bases). CDR3 coding DNA: TGTGCCAGCTCCTGGGGCGGAACGAACACCGGGGAGCTGTTTTTT. Translating it yields CASSWGGTNTGELFF.